The present TCR beta chain was sequenced within a study of blood T cell repertoires in COVID-19. Germline CDR1 reads SGHAT; CDR2 reads FQNNGV. The CDR3 has 18 residues. The V gene end was trimmed by 4 bases and the J gene end by 0 bases; junction bases not matched to a gene: 11. Measured with immunoSEQ multiplex PCR; TCRdb has only the in-frame clones, and not every one. This sample has nearly 300,000 clones; 85% to 90% occur once, and the top ten carry 2.9%. The chain recombines TRBV11-2 with TRBJ2-1; TRBD1 matches at 8 bases. This receptor was taken from a woman in her forties or fifties who had been exposed to COVID-19. Sample: PBMCs or T cells enriched from blood (not recorded which). In nucleotides, the CDR3 is TGTGCCAGCAGCTCACCGGGACAGGCCGACCTCTCCTACAATGAGCAGTTCTTC. Translation: CASSSPGQADLSYNEQFF.